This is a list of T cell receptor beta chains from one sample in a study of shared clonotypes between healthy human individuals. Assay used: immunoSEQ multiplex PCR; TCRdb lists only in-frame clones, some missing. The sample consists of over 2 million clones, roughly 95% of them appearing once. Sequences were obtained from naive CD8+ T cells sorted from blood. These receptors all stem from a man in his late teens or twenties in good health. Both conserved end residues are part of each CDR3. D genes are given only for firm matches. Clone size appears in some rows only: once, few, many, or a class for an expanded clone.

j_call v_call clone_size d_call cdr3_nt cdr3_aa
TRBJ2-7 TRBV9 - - TGTGCCAGCAGCGTAGGGGACCCGGGGGTCGACGAGCAGTACTTC CASSVGDPGVDEQYF
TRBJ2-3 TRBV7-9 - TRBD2 TGTGCCAGCAGCTTACCGGGAGGCCCAGTCGATACGCAGTATTTT CASSLPGGPVDTQYF
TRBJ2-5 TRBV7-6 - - TGTGCCAGCAGCTTAGACGGTCCCTGGTCCAGCGGGGAGACCCAGTACTTC CASSLDGPWSSGETQYF
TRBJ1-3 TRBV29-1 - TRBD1 TGCAGCGTTGAAGACAGGGGGCTCGGGGACACCATATATTTT CSVEDRGLGDTIYF
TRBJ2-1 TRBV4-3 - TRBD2 TGCGCCAGCAGCCAAGGGACTAGCGGGTCGGGAGACGAGCAGTTCTTC CASSQGTSGSGDEQFF
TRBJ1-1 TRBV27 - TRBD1 TGTGCCAGCAGTTTATACAGGGGAAACACTGAAGCTTTCTTT CASSLYRGNTEAFF
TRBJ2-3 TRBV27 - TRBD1 TGTGCCAGCAGTATCGGGACAGGGGGTGGTACAGATACGCAGTATTTT CASSIGTGGGTDTQYF
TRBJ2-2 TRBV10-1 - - TGCGCCAGCAGTGAGGAAGCCGGGGAGCTGTTTTTT CASSEEAGELFF
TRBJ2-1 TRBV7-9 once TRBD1 TGTGCCAGCAGCCGGGACAGTTACAATGAGCAGTTCTTC CASSRDSYNEQFF
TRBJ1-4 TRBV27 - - TGTGCCAGCAGTTTGTCGGGGGGGGATGAAAAACTGTTTTTT CASSLSGGDEKLFF
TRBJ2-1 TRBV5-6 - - TGTGCCAGCAGCTTGAACGGGGAGCAGTTCTTC CASSLNGEQFF
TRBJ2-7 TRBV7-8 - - TGTGCCAGCAGCTTGGTTAGGGCCGGGAGTCTGGACGAGCAGTACTTC CASSLVRAGSLDEQYF
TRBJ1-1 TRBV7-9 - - TGTGCCAGCAGCTTAGTTCGGGGGACCGGGGACACTGAAGCTTTCTTT CASSLVRGTGDTEAFF
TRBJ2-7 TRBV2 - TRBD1 TGTGCCACTGGGACAGGGCGCTCCTACGAGCAGTACTTC CATGTGRSYEQYF
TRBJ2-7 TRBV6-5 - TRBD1 TGTGCCAGCAGTTCCGGTCGACAGGGCTCCTACGAGCAGTACTTC CASSSGRQGSYEQYF
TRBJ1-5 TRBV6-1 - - TGTGCCAGCAGCGACAGCGACCATTGGCCCCAGCATTTT CASSDSDHWPQHF
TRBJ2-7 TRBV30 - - TGTGCCTGGACCTCCCCACAGGTACAGTACGAGCAGTACTTC CAWTSPQVQYEQYF
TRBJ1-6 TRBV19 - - TGTGCCAGTAGCCGGGACCTTGGGTCACCCCTCCACTTT CASSRDLGSPLHF
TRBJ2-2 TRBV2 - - TGTGCCAGCAGTGAAACTGAAAACACCGGGGAGCTGTTTTTT CASSETENTGELFF
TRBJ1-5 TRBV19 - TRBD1 TGTGCCAGTAGTATAGTCGGGACAGACTTAAGCAATCAGCCCCAGCATTTT CASSIVGTDLSNQPQHF
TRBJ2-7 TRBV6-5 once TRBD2 TGTGCCAGCAGCTATGGTCCGGGGGGGTCCTACGAGCAGTACTTC CASSYGPGGSYEQYF
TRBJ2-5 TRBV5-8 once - TGTGCCAGCAGCTTGGTGCGGGACCGCAATCTCCCCGCGCAAGAGACCCAGTACTTC CASSLVRDRNLPAQETQYF
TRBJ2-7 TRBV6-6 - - TGTGCCAGCAGTTACGACAGTTTCTACGAGCAGTACTTC CASSYDSFYEQYF
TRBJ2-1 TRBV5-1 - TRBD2 TGCGCCAGCAGCTTTAGACTAGCGGGACCGGATGAGCAGTTCTTC CASSFRLAGPDEQFF